This T cell receptor (beta chain) came from a study of glioma-infiltrating T cells after dendritic cell vaccination. Across the study: Glioblastoma patients came from Phase I and II dendritic cell vaccination trials.

The CDR3 length is 15 residues. Per the germline V gene, CDR1 is SQVTM and CDR2 is ANQGSEA. The J segment lost 6 bases and the V segment lost 0 bases, leaving 7 bases of the junction unmatched. This table comes from immunoSEQ multiplex PCR, and its TCRdb copy is limited to in-frame clones, with some not included. The sample shows approximately 99,000 clones, over 80% of them seen only once. Time point in this sample: after dendritic cell vaccination, including at tumor progression/relapse. Patients had residual fresh-frozen tumor tissue and more than two years of survival data. The TCR sequence derives from a human donor with glioblastoma. The rearrangement joins TRBV29-1 to TRBJ2-1; 8 bases align to TRBD2. Material: blood, obtained after dendritic cell vaccination. Here the CDR3 DNA reads TGCAGCGTTGAAGATCTCGGGAGGGAGCGCAATGAGCAGTTCTTC. Protein sequence: CSVEDLGRERNEQFF.